Presented here are 18 T cell receptor beta chains from one specimen sequenced in a study of T cells in localized non-small cell lung cancer. Clones were read by immunoSEQ multiplex PCR, and TCRdb kept only the in-frame ones, dropping some. The data hold roughly 36,000 clones, with 75% to 85% observed a single time. Sequencing used PBMCs, obtained before any cancer treatment. The receptors here all came from a woman aged 35-75 years with stage II squamous cell lung carcinoma.

In this sample, this clone turned up many times. The chain uses TRBV6-1 and TRBJ2-5; D is undetermined. The ends were cut back, 4 bases at V and 1 base at J, with 1 base in the middle. This CDR3 comprises 11 residues. CDR1 is MNHNS and CDR2 is SASEGT in the germline V gene. The CDR3 here is CASSAQETQYF. The CDR3 coding sequence is TGTGCCAGCAGTGCCCAAGAGACCCAGTACTTC.

This chain connects TRBV6-5 to TRBJ1-5, with D possibly matching TRBD1 (5 bases). V was cut by 8 bases and J by 3 bases, with 8 bases left in between. Germline lookup yields CDR1 MNHEY and CDR2 SVGAGI. The CDR3 is made up of 12 amino acids. The DNA of the CDR3 is TGTGCCAGCCAGGGTACCAATCAGCCCCAGCATTTT. Translating gives CASQGTNQPQHF.

The chain carries TRBV10-2 and TRBJ2-7; D unresolved. CDR1 and CDR2 (germline): WSHSY, SAAADI. The V gene lost 2 bases and the J gene lost 3 bases, with 11 bases spanning the gap. There are 14 residues in the CDR3. The CDR3 bases are TGCGCCAGCAGTGAGGGCAGGTGGGGCTACGAGCAGTACGTC. Amino acids: CASSEGRWGYEQYV.

This rearrangement joins TRBV11-2 to TRBJ2-5, with D tentatively TRBD2 (7 bases). The CDR3 consists of 16 residues. Germline V gene lookup returns CDR1 SGHAT and CDR2 FQNNGV. V gave up 0 bases and J gave up 5 bases, with 16 bases separating them. Here the CDR3 reads CASSLDAGARGETQYF. CDR3 nucleotides: TGTGCCAGCAGCTTAGACGCGGGGGCGCGAGGGGAGACCCAGTACTTC.

The rearrangement joins TRBV4-1 to TRBJ2-3; D remains ambiguous. The CDR3 runs to 17 residues. The germline V and J ends were trimmed by 0 bases and 3 bases, with 16 bases remaining between them. Looked up from germline, CDR1 is MGHRA and CDR2 is YSYEKL. CDR3 residues: CASSQEYVSWVTDTQYF. DNA of the CDR3: TGCGCCAGCAGCCAAGAATACGTGAGCTGGGTGACAGATACGCAGTATTTT.

This chain joins TRBV9 and TRBJ2-2; 13 positions agree with TRBD2. V lost 0 bases and J lost 1; bases outside the gene matches: 3. The CDR3 loop spans 18 amino acids. Germline V gene sequence: CDR1 SGDLS, CDR2 YYNGEE. CDR3 DNA: TGTGCCAGCAGCGTAGGGACTAGCGGGGGCCTGAACACCGGGGAGCTGTTTTTT. Translated, it gives CASSVGTSGGLNTGELFF.

Comment on this clone: Other DNA sequences from this sample encode an identical CDR3 as well. The chain couples TRBV5-1 to TRBJ2-3, with D tentatively TRBD2 (5 bases). This CDR3 spans 13 amino acids. V shed 0 bases and J shed 6 bases, with 8 bases lying between them. Germline V lookup: CDR1 SGHRS, CDR2 YFSETQ. CDR3: CASSLGGQDTQYF. The DNA of the CDR3 is TGCGCCAGCAGCTTGGGAGGGCAGGATACGCAGTATTTT.

The V gene is TRBV29-1, the J gene TRBJ2-4, with D uncertain. This CDR3 is built from 13 residues. Trimming took off 6 bases at V and 6 bases at J, with 15 bases between the two ends. Germline CDR1 is SQVTM and CDR2 is ANQGSEA. The CDR3 reads CSVLGVDGNIQYF. The CDR3 DNA is TGCAGCGTACTTGGGGTCGACGGAAACATTCAGTACTTC.

The V gene is TRBV9, the J gene TRBJ2-1; D possibly matches TRBD1 or TRBD2 (5 bases each). V shed 0 bases and J shed 5 bases, with 6 bases lying between them. The CDR3 has 13 residues. Germline lookup yields CDR1 SGDLS and CDR2 YYNGEE. The CDR3 is CASSVGGDNEQFF. As DNA, the CDR3 is TGTGCCAGCAGCGTAGGAGGGGACAATGAGCAGTTCTTC.

The rearrangement uses TRBV7-2 and TRBJ2-5, with 14 bases lining up with TRBD2. Germline V gene lookup returns CDR1 SGHTA and CDR2 FQGNSA. With V trimmed by 4 bases and J by 4 bases, 11 bases remained unmatched. This CDR3 spans 18 amino acids. CDR3 sequence: CASSSAVTSGRELETQYF. The CDR3 DNA follows: TGTGCCAGCAGCTCAGCGGTGACTAGCGGGAGGGAACTAGAGACCCAGTACTTC.

The rearrangement links TRBV29-1 to TRBJ2-6; the D is unclear. CDR3 length: 15 amino acids. The germline V gene encodes CDR1 SQVTM and CDR2 ANQGSEA. V was trimmed by 4 bases and J by 0 bases, leaving 10 bases between them. The chain's CDR3 is CSVAQAISGANVLTF. CDR3 sequence (DNA): TGCAGCGTTGCCCAGGCCATCTCTGGGGCCAACGTCCTGACTTTC.

This chain connects TRBV29-1 to TRBJ2-3, with D perhaps matching TRBD1 (6 bases). Looked up from germline, CDR1 is SQVTM and CDR2 is ANQGSEA. With 4 bases removed from V and 6 bases from J, the gap between germline ends came to 11 bases. This CDR3 has 12 residues. The CDR3 sequence: CSVGPGEDTQYF. The CDR3, as DNA: TGCAGCGTTGGCCCAGGGGAGGATACGCAGTATTTT.

The chain combines TRBV7-9 with TRBJ2-7; 12 nucleotides agree with TRBD2. The CDR3 extends over 19 amino acids. In germline, CDR1 is SEHNR, CDR2 FQNEAQ (reference sequence). The trim removed 4 bases at V and 3 bases at J, leaving 16 bases unmatched. The CDR3 region is CASSSGGTSGSLLVYEQYF. As DNA, the CDR3 is TGTGCCAGCAGCTCCGGTGGGACTAGCGGGTCCTTGCTGGTCTACGAGCAGTACTTC.

V is TRBV27 and J is TRBJ2-1; 7 positions agree with TRBD2. Germline V lookup: CDR1 MNHEY, CDR2 SMNVEV (reference sequence). The ends lost 2 bases at V and 9 bases at J; junction bases unmatched: 16. The CDR3 has 17 amino acids. CDR3 coding DNA: TGTGCCAGCAGTTTACCGCGGGGGTTGACCTCGAAGGGTGAGCAGTTCTTC. This sequence encodes CASSLPRGLTSKGEQFF.

The chain uses TRBV7-3 and TRBJ1-2; a weak D match, TRBD1 (5 bases). The V end was cut by 0 bases, the J end by 7 bases, with 12 bases between. CDR3 length equals 14 residues. Germline V gives CDR1 SGHTA, CDR2 FQGTGA. The CDR3 region is CASSLTEWGSGYTF. In DNA, the CDR3 is TGTGCCAGCAGCTTAACGGAGTGGGGCTCTGGCTACACCTTC.

This chain uses TRBV5-6 with TRBJ2-5; 13 bases fit TRBD2. J lost 7 bases, V lost 4 bases, and 10 bases had no gene match. The CDR3 runs 16 residues. CDR1 SGHDT and CDR2 YYEEEE come from the germline V gene. The CDR3, as DNA: TGTGCCAGCAGCCCAACTGGACTAGCGGGAGCGGGGACCCAGTACTTC. Protein sequence: CASSPTGLAGAGTQYF.

This rearrangement joins TRBV28 to TRBJ1-5; no reliable D call. Trimming left V 4 bases short and J 5 bases short, with 6 bases between. CDR3 size: 12 residues. Germline V gene data show CDR1 as MDHEN and CDR2 as SYDVKM. This CDR3 is CASSSSDQPQHF. CDR3 sequence (DNA): TGTGCCAGCAGTTCATCAGATCAGCCCCAGCATTTT.

V is TRBV28 and J is TRBJ1-2; 9 bases line up with TRBD1. The trim removed 3 bases at V and 7 bases at J, leaving 6 bases unmatched. The CDR3 has 14 residues. Germline CDR1 MDHEN, CDR2 SYDVKM. In DNA form, the CDR3 reads TGTGCCAGCAGTTTGGGGACAGGGCTCTCTGGCTACACCTTC. This gives the protein CASSLGTGLSGYTF.